Listed below are T cell receptor beta chains from one sample, sequenced in a study of Graves' ophthalmopathy and Graves' hyperthyroidism. Each CDR3 protein is one row after TCRdb ran MiXCR on the multiplex PCR reads. Here the sample spans 500,000 to 700,000 distinct CDR3 sequences, over 20% being singletons. The sample was peripheral blood. The receptors come from a woman between 18 and 30 years old with stable Graves' hyperthyroidism. Some clones in this sample may be carry-over from other donors' samples. The CDR3 runs from the conserved cysteine through the conserved F or W. Fields, in order: CDR3 DNA, CDR3 protein, J gene, clone size, D gene, V gene. D genes are given only for firm matches. Clone size is not always given. Where it is, it says once, few, many or a class for expanded clones.

TGCGCCAGCAGCTTGGAACCTAGCGGGAGGGCGGAGACCCAGTACTTC	CASSLEPSGRAETQYF	TRBJ2-5	few	TRBD2	TRBV5-1
TGCAGTGCTAGGGACAGTGGCTTTAATGGCTACACCTTC	CSARDSGFNGYTF	TRBJ1-2	many	NA	TRBV20-1
TGTGCCAGCAGTCTCCGGGACAGGGGTCAGACCCAGTACTTC	CASSLRDRGQTQYF	TRBJ2-5	NA	TRBD1	TRBV12-3/TRBV12-4
TGTGCCAGCAGCTTAGGTGGGGGGGGAATTGACACTGAAGCTTTCTTT	CASSLGGGGIDTEAFF	TRBJ1-1	few	NA	TRBV11-2
TGTGCCAGCAGTGTAACAGGGGATCAGCCCCAGCATTTT	CASSVTGDQPQHF	TRBJ1-5	many	TRBD1	TRBV6-1
TGTGCCAGCAGTTTCCCTCCGCCGGGACAGGGGGTTCAGCCCCAGCATTTT	CASSFPPPGQGVQPQHF	TRBJ1-5	NA	TRBD1	TRBV6-5
TGTGCCAGCAGTGAGAGGGGAAGGGGTCCTTATGGCTACACCTTC	CASSERGRGPYGYTF	TRBJ1-2	many	NA	TRBV25-1
TGCAGTGGGAATGAGCGGGGGATAAACTATGGCTACACCTTC	CSGNERGINYGYTF	TRBJ1-2	many	NA	TRBV20-1
TGTGCCAGCAGTTTATCGACCCGCTATGGCTACACCTTC	CASSLSTRYGYTF	TRBJ1-2	NA	NA	TRBV12-3/TRBV12-4
TGTGCCAGCAGCTTGGGGCGCCTAGCGGGAGAGGAGACCCAGTACTTC	CASSLGRLAGEETQYF	TRBJ2-5	many	TRBD2	TRBV5-5
TGTGCCAGCTCACCACAAGAAGCCAGGGGGCTGGGGGAGCAGTACTTC	CASSPQEARGLGEQYF	TRBJ2-7	many	TRBD1	TRBV18
TGTGCCAGCAGTGTGGAACAGGGTATCGCTAACTATGGCTACACCTTC	CASSVEQGIANYGYTF	TRBJ1-2	NA	NA	TRBV6-2/TRBV6-3
TGTGCCAGCAGTTTTTACCAGGGACATCAGCCCCAGCATTTT	CASSFYQGHQPQHF	TRBJ1-5	many	NA	TRBV28
TGTGCCAGCAGCGGGTGGGCGGGAGAGCAGTACTTC	CASSGWAGEQYF	TRBJ2-7	many	NA	TRBV7-2
TGTGCCAGCGCAGGGTCGGGACTGGAAGCTTTCTTT	CASAGSGLEAFF	TRBJ1-1	many	NA	TRBV6-1
TGTGCCAGCAGTTTATCGGCAGACATGAACACTGAAGCTTTCTTT	CASSLSADMNTEAFF	TRBJ1-1	once	NA	TRBV28
TGCGCCAGCAGCCCTGGACTAGCGGGGGGTTCCTTTCCCGGGGAGCTGTTTTTT	CASSPGLAGGSFPGELFF	TRBJ2-2	NA	TRBD2	TRBV5-1
TGTGCCAGCAGCCCTACCTGGGGGACAGTTCCTTTCTTT	CASSPTWGTVPFF	TRBJ1-1	NA	TRBD1	TRBV2
TGTGCCAGCACGGGCAGGGTAACGGGCGAGCAGTACTTC	CASTGRVTGEQYF	TRBJ2-7	few	NA	TRBV2
TGTGCCAGTAGCGCGGACAGGGGGCTGAAAGCTTTCTTT	CASSADRGLKAFF	TRBJ1-1	NA	TRBD1	TRBV19